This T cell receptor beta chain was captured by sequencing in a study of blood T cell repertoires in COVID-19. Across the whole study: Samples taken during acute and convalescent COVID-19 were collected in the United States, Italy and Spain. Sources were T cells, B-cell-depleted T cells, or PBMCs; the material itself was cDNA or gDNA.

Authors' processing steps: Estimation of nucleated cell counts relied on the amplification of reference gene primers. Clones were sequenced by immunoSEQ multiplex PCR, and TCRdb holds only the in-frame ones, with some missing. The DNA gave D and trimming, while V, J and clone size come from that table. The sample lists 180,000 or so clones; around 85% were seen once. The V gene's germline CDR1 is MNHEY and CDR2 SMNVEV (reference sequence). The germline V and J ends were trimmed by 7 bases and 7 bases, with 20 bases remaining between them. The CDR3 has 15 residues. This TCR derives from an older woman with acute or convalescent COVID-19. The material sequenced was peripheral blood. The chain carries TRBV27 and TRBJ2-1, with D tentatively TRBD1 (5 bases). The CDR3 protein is CASNLVQGQQNEQFF. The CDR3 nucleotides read TGTGCCAGCAACCTCGTCCAGGGCCAGCAGAATGAGCAGTTCTTC.